These 2 T cell receptor beta chains came from one sample sequenced in a study of blood T cell repertoires in COVID-19. Only in-frame clones appear in the TCRdb table, and some are missing; sequencing was by immunoSEQ multiplex PCR. Among 75,000 to 90,000 clones, 75% to 90% were seen once, and the ten largest hold more than 4%. Sequencing used peripheral blood. These receptors all come from a woman in her seventies with acute or convalescent COVID-19.

In its sample, this clone was seen a few times. The chain recombines TRBV4-2 with TRBJ1-2; D is unclear. This CDR3 has 15 residues. Germline values: CDR1 LGHNA, CDR2 YNFKEQ. Trimming shortened V by 0 bases and J by 0 bases, and 8 bases separated the two germline ends. DNA of the CDR3: TGTGCCAGCAGCCAAGAACTCCGAGCTAACTATGGCTACACCTTC. Encoded protein: CASSQELRANYGYTF.

The chain combines TRBV7-9 with TRBJ2-2, with D uncertain. The CDR3 is 13 amino acids. The germline V and J ends were trimmed by 0 bases and 7 bases, with 6 bases remaining between them. From germline, CDR1 is SEHNR and CDR2 FQNEAQ (reference sequence). CDR3 amino acids: CASSLANLGELFF. DNA of the CDR3: TGTGCCAGCAGCTTAGCTAATCTCGGGGAGCTGTTTTTT.